This T cell receptor beta chain was captured in a study of T cell repertoires in cytomegalovirus infection. Study-level information: Recently identified HLA-C-restricted CMV epitopes and well-studied HLA-B-restricted CMV epitopes were used by the study. Public TCR beta signatures provided an indication of both CMV infection and a matching HLA type. Broader study findings: Carriage of CMV together with the relevant HLA was identifiable through cumulative public TCR beta family frequency. It was HLA-C-restricted CMV-specific TCR beta clonotypes that dominated the response ex vivo.

V gave up 5 bases and J gave up 4 bases; unmatched junction bases: 8. The germline gives CDR1 MNHEY, CDR2 SMNVEV (reference sequence). The CDR3 has 15 residues. Using its own MiXCR run on the reads, TCRdb lists one record per CDR3 protein. The repertoire holds under 95,000 distinct CDR3 sequences, with approximately 43% as singletons. On this clonotype: The antigen is not known.

The receptor comes from a human donor in good health (CMV status not recorded). Some clones in this sample may be carry-over from other donors' samples. This specimen consisted of CD8+ T cells from cultured PBMCs, obtained from culture after CMV antigen stimulation. V usage is TRBV27 and J usage is TRBJ2-1; 7 nucleotides line up with TRBD2. The DNA for the CDR3 is TGTGCCAGCAGTCTTGGGTCTAGCGGTTACAATGAGCAGTTCTTC. This encodes CASSLGSSGYNEQFF.